This T cell receptor beta chain came from a study of T cells after posttransplantation cyclophosphamide. Points from the study as a whole: TRB clonality was highly associated with recipient CMV seropositivity and reactivation.

Trimming cost V 4 bases and J 3 bases; bases outside gene matches: 6. Germline V gene data show CDR1 as SNHLY and CDR2 as FYNNEI. The CDR3 sequence is 15 residues long. This clone occurred once. Its antigen is still unknown. Using immunoSEQ multiplex PCR, the repertoire was profiled, and TCRdb retains in-frame clones only, with some absent. The sample has about 52,000 clones, around 94% seen once; the top ten hold about 3%. This receptor was identified in a woman aged 25 to 45 in good health and a related stem cell transplant donor. What was sequenced was PBMCs. The chain links TRBV2 to TRBJ2-1, with 7 bases that match TRBD2. CDR3 amino acids: CASSGSGALYNEQFF. The CDR3, as DNA: TGTGCCAGCAGTGGAAGCGGGGCTCTCTACAATGAGCAGTTCTTC.